This TCR beta chain was sequenced in a study of cytomegalovirus exposure and HLA in healthy donors. The overall study: There were 100 million to 130 million unique TCR beta sequences, drawn from approximately 190 million T cells, in an earlier analysis.

PCR primers comprised 60 Vbeta and 13 Jbeta primers. Sequencing used immunoSEQ multiplex PCR; TCRdb keeps in-frame clones, though not all of them. This table holds over 80,000 clones, roughly 80% found once. The germline V gene encodes CDR1 MNHNS and CDR2 SASEGT. This CDR3 spans 15 amino acids. Losses at the gene ends were 8 bases for V and 1 base for J; bases not matched to a gene: 8. The chain couples TRBV6-1 to TRBJ1-5; 7 nucleotides match TRBD1. The TCR originated in a man in his 60s in good health and CMV-seropositive. Input material: PBMCs. The CDR3 DNA reads TGTGCCAGCGCCAGAGGGGGCCAAAGCAATCAGCCCCAGCATTTT. Its protein is CASARGGQSNQPQHF.